This T cell receptor (beta chain) derives from a study of blood T cell repertoires in COVID-19. Study as a whole: PBMCs, B-cell-depleted T cells, or T cells were the source of the cDNA or gDNA that made up the material.

The protocol was immunoSEQ multiplex PCR, while the TCRdb copy is restricted to in-frame clones and leaves out a portion. The table lists some 110,000 clones, about four fifths of them singletons. Per the germline V gene, CDR1 is SNHLY and CDR2 is FYNNEI. The CDR3 runs 12 residues. V dropped 8 bases and J dropped 3 bases, with 7 bases sitting between them. This TCR was recovered from a man between 60 and 75 years old with acute or convalescent COVID-19. The sample consisted of peripheral blood. This rearrangement joins TRBV2 to TRBJ1-4; D is unresolved. The CDR3 sequence: CASGLANEKLFF. The CDR3 DNA reads as TGTGCCAGCGGACTAGCTAATGAAAAACTGTTTTTT.